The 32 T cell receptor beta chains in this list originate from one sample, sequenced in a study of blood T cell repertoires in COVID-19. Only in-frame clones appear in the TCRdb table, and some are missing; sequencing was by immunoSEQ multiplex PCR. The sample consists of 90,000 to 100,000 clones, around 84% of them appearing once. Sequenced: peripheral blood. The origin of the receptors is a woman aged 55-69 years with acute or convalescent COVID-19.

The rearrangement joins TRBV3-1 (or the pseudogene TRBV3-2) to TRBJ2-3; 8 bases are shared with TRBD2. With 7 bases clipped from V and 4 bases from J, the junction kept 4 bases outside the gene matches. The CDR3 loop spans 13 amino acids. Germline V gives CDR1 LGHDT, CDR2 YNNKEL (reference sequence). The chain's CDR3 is CASTPGGADTQYF. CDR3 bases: TGTGCCAGCACCCCCGGGGGGGCAGATACGCAGTATTTT.

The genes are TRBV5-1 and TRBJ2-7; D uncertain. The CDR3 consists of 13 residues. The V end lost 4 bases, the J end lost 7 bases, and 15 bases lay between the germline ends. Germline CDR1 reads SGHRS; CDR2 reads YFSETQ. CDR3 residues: CASSLRGRWEQYF. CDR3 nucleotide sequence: TGCGCCAGCAGCCTCCGCGGTCGGTGGGAGCAGTACTTC. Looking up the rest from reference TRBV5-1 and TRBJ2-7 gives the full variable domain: KAGVTQTPRYLIKTRGQQVTLSCSPISGHRSVSWYQQTPGQGLQFLFEYFSETQRNKGNFPGRFSGRQFSNSRSEMNVSTLELGDSALYLCASSLRGRWEQYFGPGTRLTVT.

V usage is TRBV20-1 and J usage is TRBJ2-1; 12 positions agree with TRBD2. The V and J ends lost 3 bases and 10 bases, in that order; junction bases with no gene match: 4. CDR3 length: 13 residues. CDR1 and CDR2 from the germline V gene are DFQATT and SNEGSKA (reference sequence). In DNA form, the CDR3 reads TGCAGTGCTAGTCGACTAGCGGGGGACGAGCAGTTCTTC. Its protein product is CSASRLAGDEQFF.

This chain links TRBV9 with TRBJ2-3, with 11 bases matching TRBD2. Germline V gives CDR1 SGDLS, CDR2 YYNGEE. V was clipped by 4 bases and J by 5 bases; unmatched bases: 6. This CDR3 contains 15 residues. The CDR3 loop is CASSLRTSGLDTQYF. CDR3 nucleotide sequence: TGTGCCAGCAGCCTCAGGACTAGCGGGTTAGATACGCAGTATTTT.

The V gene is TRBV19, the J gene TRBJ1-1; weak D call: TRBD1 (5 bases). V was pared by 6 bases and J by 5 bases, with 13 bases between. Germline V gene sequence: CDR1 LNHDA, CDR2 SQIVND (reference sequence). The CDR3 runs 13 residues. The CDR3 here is CASSPGGGTEAFF. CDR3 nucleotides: TGTGCCAGTAGCCCAGGCGGGGGAACTGAAGCTTTCTTT.

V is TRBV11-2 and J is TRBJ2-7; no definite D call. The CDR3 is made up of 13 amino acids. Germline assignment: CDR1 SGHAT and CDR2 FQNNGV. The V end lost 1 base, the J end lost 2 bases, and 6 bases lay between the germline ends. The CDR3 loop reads CASSLGWPYEQYF. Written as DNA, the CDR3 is TGTGCCAGCAGCTTAGGATGGCCCTACGAGCAGTACTTC.

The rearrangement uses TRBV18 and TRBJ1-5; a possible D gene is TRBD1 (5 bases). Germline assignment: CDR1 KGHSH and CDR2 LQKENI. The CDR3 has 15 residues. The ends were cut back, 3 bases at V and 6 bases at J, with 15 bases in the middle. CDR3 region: CASSPSQGSGQPQHF. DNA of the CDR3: TGTGCCAGCTCACCCAGTCAGGGTAGCGGTCAGCCCCAGCATTTT.

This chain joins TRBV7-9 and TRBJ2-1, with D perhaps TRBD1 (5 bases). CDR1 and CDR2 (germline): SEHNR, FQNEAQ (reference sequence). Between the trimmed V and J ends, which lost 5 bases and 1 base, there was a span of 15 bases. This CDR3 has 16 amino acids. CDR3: CASSAQGFGSYNEQFF. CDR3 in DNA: TGTGCCAGCAGCGCCCAGGGATTTGGATCCTACAATGAGCAGTTCTTC.

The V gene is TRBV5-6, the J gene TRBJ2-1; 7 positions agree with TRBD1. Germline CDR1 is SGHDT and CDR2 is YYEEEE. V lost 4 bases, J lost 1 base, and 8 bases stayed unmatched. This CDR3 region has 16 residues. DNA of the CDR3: TGTGCCAGCAGCCTTCGGACAGGTATTTCCTACAATGAGCAGTTCTTC. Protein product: CASSLRTGISYNEQFF.

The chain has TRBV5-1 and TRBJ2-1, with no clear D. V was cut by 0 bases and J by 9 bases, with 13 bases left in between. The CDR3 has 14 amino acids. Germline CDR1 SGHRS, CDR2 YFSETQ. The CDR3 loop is CASSLDTLRTEQFF. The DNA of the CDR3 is TGCGCCAGCAGCTTGGATACGTTGCGAACTGAGCAGTTCTTC.

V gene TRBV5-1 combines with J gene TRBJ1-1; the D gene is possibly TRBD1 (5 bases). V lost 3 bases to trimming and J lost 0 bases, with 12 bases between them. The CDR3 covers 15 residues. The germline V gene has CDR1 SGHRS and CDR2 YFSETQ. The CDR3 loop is CASSSSTALNTEAFF. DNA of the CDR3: TGCGCCAGCAGCTCATCGACAGCTTTGAACACTGAAGCTTTCTTT. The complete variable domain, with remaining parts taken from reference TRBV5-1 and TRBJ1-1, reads KAGVTQTPRYLIKTRGQQVTLSCSPISGHRSVSWYQQTPGQGLQFLFEYFSETQRNKGNFPGRFSGRQFSNSRSEMNVSTLELGDSALYLCASSSSTALNTEAFFGQGTRLTVV.

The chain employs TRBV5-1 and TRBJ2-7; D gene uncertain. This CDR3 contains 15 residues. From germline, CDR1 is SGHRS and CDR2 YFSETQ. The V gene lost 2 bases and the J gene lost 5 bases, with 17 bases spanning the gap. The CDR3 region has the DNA TGCGCCAGCAGCTTTAATGCGCTGTCGTCCCACGAGCAGTACTTC. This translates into CASSFNALSSHEQYF.

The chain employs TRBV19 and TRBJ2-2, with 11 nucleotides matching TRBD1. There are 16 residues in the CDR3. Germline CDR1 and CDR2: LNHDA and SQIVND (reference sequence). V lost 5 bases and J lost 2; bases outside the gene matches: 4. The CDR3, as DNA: TGTGCCAGTAGTGCCGGGACAGGGGGAAACACCGGGGAGCTGTTTTTT. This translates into CASSAGTGGNTGELFF.

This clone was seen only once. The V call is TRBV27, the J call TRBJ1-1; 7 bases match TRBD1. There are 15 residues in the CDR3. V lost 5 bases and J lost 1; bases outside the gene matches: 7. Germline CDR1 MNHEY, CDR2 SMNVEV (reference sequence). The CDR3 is CASSIRGQSNTEAFF. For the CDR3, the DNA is TGTGCCAGCAGTATCAGGGGACAGTCGAACACTGAAGCTTTCTTT.

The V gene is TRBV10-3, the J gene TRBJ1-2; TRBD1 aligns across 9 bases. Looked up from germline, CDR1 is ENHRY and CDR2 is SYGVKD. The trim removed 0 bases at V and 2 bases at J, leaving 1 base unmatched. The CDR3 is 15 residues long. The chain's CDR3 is CAISESGTGNYGYTF. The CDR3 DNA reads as TGTGCCATCAGTGAGTCAGGGACAGGGAACTATGGCTACACCTTC.

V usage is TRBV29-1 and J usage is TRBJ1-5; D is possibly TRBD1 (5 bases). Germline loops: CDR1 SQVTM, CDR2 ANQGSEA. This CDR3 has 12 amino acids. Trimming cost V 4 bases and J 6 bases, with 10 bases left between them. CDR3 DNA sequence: TGCAGCGTTGGGGACTTGACTCAGCCCCAGCATTTT. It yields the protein CSVGDLTQPQHF.

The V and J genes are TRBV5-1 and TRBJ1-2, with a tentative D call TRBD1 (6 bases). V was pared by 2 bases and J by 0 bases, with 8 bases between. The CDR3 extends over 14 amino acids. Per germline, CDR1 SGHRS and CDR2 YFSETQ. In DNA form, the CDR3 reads TGCGCCAGCAGCTTCGGACAGCCTAACTATGGCTACACCTTC. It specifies CASSFGQPNYGYTF.

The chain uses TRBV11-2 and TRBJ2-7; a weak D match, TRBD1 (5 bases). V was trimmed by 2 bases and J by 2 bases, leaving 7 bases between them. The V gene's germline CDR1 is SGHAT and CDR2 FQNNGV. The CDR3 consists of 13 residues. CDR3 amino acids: CASSLTGTYEQYF. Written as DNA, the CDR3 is TGTGCCAGCAGCTTAACAGGAACCTACGAGCAGTACTTC. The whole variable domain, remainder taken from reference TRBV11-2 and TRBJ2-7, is EAGVAQSPRYKIIEKRQSVAFWCNPISGHATLYWYQQILGQGPKLLIQFQNNGVVDDSQLPKDRFSAERLKGVDSTLKIQPAKLEDSAVYLCASSLTGTYEQYFGPGTRLTVT.

The CDR3 DNA reads as TGTGCCATCAGCCGGGACAGGGTTATTCGGGAGCAGTTCTTC. Protein sequence: CAISRDRVIREQFF. The J gene is TRBJ2-1, the V gene TRBV10-3, with 9 bases identical to TRBD1. The CDR3 length is 14 residues. Germline V CDR1 and CDR2: ENHRY, SYGVKD. The V segment lost 6 bases and the J segment 10 bases; nucleotides outside the gene matches: 10.

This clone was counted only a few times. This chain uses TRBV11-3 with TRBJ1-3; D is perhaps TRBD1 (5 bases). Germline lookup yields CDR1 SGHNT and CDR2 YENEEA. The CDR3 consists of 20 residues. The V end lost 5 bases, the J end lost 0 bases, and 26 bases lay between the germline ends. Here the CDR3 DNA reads TGTGCCAGCAGCCCTAGTGCCCCCGGGCGGAGACAGACCTCTGGAAACACCATATATTTT. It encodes CASSPSAPGRRQTSGNTIYF. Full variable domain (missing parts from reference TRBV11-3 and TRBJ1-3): EAGVVQSPRYKIIEKKQPVAFWCNPISGHNTLYWYLQNLGQGPELLIRYENEEAVDDSQLPKDRFSAERLKGVDSTLKIQPAELGDSAVYLCASSPSAPGRRQTSGNTIYFGEGSWLTVV.

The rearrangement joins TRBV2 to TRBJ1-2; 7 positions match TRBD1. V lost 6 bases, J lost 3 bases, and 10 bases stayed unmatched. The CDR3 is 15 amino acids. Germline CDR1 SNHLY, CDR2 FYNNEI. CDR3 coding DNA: TGTGCCAGCAGCGTCACGACAGGGCAGGACTATGGCTACACCTTC. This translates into CASSVTTGQDYGYTF.

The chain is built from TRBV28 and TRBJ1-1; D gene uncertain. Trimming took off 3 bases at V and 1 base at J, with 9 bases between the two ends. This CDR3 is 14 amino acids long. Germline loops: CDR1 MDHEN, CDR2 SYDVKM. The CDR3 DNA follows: TGTGCCAGCAGTTTGGCAGTCAGGAACACTGAAGCTTTCTTT. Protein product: CASSLAVRNTEAFF.

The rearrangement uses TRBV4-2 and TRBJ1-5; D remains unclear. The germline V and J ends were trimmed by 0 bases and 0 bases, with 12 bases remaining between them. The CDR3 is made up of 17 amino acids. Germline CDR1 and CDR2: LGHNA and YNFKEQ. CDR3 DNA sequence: TGTGCCAGCAGCCAAGACTGGAGAGGGAATAGCAATCAGCCCCAGCATTTT. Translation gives CASSQDWRGNSNQPQHF.

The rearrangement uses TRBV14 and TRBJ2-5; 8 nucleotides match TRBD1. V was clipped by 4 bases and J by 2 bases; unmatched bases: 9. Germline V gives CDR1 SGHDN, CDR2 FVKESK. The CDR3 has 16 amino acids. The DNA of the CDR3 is TGTGCCAGCAGCCCGACAGGGGTTGGGAGACAAGAGACCCAGTACTTC. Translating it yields CASSPTGVGRQETQYF.

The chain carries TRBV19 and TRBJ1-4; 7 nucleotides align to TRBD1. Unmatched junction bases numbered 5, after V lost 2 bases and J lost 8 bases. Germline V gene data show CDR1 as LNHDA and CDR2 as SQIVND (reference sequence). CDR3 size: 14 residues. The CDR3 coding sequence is TGTGCCAGTAGTATACAAGGGGGCGAAGAAAAACTGTTTTTT. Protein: CASSIQGGEEKLFF.

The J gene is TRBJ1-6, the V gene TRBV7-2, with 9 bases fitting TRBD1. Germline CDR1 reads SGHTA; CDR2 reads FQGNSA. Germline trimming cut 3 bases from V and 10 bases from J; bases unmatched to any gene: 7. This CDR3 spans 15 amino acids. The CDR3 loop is CASSFRDRGGSPLHF. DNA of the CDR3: TGTGCCAGCAGCTTCCGAGACAGGGGGGGGTCACCCCTCCACTTT.

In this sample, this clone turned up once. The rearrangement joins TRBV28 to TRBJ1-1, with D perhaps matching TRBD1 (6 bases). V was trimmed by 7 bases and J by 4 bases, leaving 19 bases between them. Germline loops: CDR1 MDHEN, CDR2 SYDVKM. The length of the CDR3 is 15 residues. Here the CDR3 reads CASTLGGALSTEAFF. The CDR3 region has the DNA TGTGCCAGCACCCTTGGGGGGGCGTTGAGCACTGAAGCTTTCTTT.

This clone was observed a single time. The CDR3 region has the DNA TGTGCCAGCAGTCTTAACGGGGGGGCCGGCACAGATACGCAGTATTTT. Its protein product is CASSLNGGAGTDTQYF. V is TRBV27 and J is TRBJ2-3, with 8 bases fitting TRBD2. V was clipped by 5 bases and J by 1 base; unmatched bases: 8. In germline, CDR1 is MNHEY, CDR2 SMNVEV (reference sequence). The CDR3 covers 16 residues.

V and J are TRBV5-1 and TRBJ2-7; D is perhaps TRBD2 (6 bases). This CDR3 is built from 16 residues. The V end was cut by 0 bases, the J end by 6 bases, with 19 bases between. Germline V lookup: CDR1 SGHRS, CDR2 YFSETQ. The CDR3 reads CASSLERRGVSSEQYF. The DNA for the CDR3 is TGCGCCAGCAGCTTGGAGAGGAGGGGAGTCTCTAGCGAGCAGTACTTC.

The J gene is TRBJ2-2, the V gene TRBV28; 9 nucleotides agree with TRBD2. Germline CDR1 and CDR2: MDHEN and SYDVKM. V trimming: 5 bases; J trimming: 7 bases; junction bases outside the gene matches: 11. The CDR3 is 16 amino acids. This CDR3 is CASSLPSGDIGGELFF. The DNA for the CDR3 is TGTGCCAGCAGTCTCCCTAGCGGGGACATAGGCGGGGAGCTGTTTTTT.

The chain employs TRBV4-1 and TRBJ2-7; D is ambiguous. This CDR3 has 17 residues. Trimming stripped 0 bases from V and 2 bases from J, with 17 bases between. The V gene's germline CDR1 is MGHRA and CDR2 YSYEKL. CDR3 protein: CASSQDYDNTAAYEQYF. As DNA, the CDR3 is TGCGCCAGCAGCCAAGACTATGACAACACAGCAGCCTACGAGCAGTACTTC.

The CDR3 DNA reads TGTGCCAGCAGCGTAGCTGGGGACAGGGGAGAAGCTTTCTTT. Its translation is CASSVAGDRGEAFF. V usage is TRBV9 and J usage is TRBJ1-1; 10 nucleotides agree with TRBD1. Germline V gene lookup returns CDR1 SGDLS and CDR2 YYNGEE. Losses at the gene ends were 0 bases for V and 8 bases for J; bases not matched to a gene: 4. The CDR3 length is 14 residues.